Reported below is one T cell receptor beta chain. TCRdb re-called the 5' RACE reads through MiXCR, storing one row per CDR3 protein. Here the sample spans 220,000 or so distinct CDR3 sequences, about 7.3% being singletons. The CDR3 sequence is 18 residues long. Looked up from germline, CDR1 is MNHNS and CDR2 is SASEGT. After removal of 7 bases from V and 0 bases from J, the junction contained 9 bases not matched to a gene. The sample originates from a study of identical twins. The same data also contributed to another study, on yellow fever vaccine responses in identical twins. Turning to that study: It has been reported that, in twins, the vaccine T cell response seemed partly convergent and partly personalized.

The receptor was derived from a woman aged 18-29 years in good health. V usage is TRBV6-1 and J usage is TRBJ2-2; the match to TRBD2 covers 12 bases. The specimen was memory (CD45RO+) T cells sorted from blood. For the CDR3, the DNA is TGTGCCAGCACTCGCGGACTAGCGGGGTTCGCGAACACCGGGGAGCTGTTTTTT. This translates into CASTRGLAGFANTGELFF.